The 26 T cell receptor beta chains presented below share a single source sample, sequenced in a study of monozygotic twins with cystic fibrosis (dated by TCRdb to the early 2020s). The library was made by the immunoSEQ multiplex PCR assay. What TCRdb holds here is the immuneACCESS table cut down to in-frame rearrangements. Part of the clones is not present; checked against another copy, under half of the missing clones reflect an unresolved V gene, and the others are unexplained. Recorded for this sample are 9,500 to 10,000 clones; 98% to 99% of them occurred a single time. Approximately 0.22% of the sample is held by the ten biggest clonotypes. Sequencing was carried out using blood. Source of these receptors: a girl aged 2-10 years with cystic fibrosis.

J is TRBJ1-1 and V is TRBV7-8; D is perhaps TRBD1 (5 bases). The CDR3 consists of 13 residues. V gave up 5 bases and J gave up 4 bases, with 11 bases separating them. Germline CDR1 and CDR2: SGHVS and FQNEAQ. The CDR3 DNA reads TGTGCCAGCAGCGTTACCGGGGGCACTGAAGCTTTCTTT. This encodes CASSVTGGTEAFF.

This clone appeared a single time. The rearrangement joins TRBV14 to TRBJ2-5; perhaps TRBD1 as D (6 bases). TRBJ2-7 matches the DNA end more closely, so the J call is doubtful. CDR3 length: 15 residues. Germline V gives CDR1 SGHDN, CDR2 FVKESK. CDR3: CASSQVAAGAYEQYF. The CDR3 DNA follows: TGTGCCAGCAGCCAAGTCGCCGCAGGGGCCTACGAGCAGTACTTC.

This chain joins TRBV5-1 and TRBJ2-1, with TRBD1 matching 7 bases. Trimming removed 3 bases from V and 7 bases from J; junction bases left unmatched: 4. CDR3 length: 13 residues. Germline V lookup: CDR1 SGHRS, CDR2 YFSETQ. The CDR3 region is CASSWTGPNEQFF. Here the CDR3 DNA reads TGCGCCAGCAGCTGGACAGGACCGAATGAGCAGTTCTTC.

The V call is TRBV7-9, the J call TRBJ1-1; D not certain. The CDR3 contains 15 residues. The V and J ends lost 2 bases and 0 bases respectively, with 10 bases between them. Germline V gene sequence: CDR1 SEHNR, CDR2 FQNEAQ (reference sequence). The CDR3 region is CASSLNRAVNTEAFF. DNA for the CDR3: TGTGCCAGCAGCTTAAATAGGGCGGTGAACACTGAAGCTTTCTTT.

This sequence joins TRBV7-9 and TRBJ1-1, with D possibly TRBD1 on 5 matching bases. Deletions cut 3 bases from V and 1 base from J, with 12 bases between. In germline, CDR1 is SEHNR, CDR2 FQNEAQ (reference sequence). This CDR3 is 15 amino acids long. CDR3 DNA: TGTGCCAGCAGCTTCCCACAGGAAGCGAACACTGAAGCTTTCTTT. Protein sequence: CASSFPQEANTEAFF.

The CDR3 region is CASSLIGNDGETQYF. The CDR3 DNA is TGCGCCAGCAGCTTGATTGGGAATGATGGAGAGACCCAGTACTTC. The J gene is TRBJ2-5, the V gene TRBV5-1; unclear D gene. V was clipped by 1 base and J by 4 bases, with 14 bases between them. CDR1 is SGHRS, CDR2 YFSETQ, per germline. CDR3 length: 15 residues.

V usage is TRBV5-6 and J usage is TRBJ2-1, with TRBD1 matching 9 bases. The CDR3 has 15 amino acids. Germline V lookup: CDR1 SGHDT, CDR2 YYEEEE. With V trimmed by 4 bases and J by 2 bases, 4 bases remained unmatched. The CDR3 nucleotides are TGTGCCAGCAGCCTTACAGGGGGCCCCTACAATGAGCAGTTCTTC. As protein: CASSLTGGPYNEQFF.

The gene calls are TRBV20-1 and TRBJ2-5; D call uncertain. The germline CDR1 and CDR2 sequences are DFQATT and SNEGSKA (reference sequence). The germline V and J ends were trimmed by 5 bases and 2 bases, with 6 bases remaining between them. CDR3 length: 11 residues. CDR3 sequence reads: CSALRQETQYF. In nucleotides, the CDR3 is TGCAGTGCTCTGCGACAAGAGACCCAGTACTTC.

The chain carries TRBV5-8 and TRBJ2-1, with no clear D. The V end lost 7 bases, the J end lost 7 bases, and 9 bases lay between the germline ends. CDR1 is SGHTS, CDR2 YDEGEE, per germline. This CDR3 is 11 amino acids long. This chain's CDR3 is CASRFRNEQFF. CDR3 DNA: TGTGCCAGCCGATTCAGGAATGAGCAGTTCTTC.

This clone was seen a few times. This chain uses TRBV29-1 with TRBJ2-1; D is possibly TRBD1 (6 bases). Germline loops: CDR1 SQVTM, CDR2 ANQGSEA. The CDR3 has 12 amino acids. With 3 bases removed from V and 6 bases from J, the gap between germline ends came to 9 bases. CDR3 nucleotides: TGCAGCGTTGATTTGGGGGCCAATGAGCAGTTCTTC. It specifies CSVDLGANEQFF.

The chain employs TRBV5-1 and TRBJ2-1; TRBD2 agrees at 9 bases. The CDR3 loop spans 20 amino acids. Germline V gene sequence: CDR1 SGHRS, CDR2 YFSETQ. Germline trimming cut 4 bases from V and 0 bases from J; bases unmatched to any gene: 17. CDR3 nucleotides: TGCGCCAGCAGCCCCCTCGTTGGTAGCGGGGGTTCCGACTCCTACAATGAGCAGTTCTTC. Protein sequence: CASSPLVGSGGSDSYNEQFF.

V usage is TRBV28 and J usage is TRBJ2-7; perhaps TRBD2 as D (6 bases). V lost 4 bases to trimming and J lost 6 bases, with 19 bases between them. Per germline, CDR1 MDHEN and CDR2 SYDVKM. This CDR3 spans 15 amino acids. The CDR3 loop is CASSSPKGLLFEQYF. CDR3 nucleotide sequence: TGTGCCAGCAGTTCCCCTAAGGGACTTCTATTCGAGCAGTACTTC. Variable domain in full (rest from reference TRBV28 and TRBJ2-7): DVKVTQSSRYLVKRTGEKVFLECVQDMDHENMFWYRQDPGLGLRLIYFSYDVKMKEKGDIPEGYSVSREKKERFSLILESASTNQTSMYLCASSSPKGLLFEQYFGPGTRLTVT.

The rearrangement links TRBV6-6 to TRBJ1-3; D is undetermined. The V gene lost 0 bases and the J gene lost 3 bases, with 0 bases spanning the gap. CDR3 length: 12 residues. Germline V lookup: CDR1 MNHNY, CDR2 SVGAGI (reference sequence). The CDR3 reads CASSYSGNTIYF. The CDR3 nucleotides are TGTGCCAGCAGTTACTCTGGAAACACCATATATTTT.

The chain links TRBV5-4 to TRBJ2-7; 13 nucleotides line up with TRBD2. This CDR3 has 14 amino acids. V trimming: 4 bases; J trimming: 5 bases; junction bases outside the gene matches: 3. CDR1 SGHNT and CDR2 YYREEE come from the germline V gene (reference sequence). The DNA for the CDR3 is TGTGCCAGCAGCGGGGGACTAGCGGGAAACGAGCAGTACTTC. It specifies CASSGGLAGNEQYF.

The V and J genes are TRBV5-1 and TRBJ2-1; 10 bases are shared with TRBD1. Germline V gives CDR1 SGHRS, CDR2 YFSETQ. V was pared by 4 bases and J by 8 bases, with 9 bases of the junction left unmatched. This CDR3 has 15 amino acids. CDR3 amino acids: CASSPGQGKFDEQFF. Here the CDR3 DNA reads TGCGCCAGCAGCCCGGGACAGGGGAAGTTCGATGAGCAGTTCTTC.

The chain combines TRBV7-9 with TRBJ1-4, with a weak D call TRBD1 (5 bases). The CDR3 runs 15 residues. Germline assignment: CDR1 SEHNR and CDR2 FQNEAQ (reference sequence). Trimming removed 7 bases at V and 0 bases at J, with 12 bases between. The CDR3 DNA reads TGTGCCAGCAACTCTAGGGGAACAACTAATGAAAAACTGTTTTTT. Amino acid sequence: CASNSRGTTNEKLFF.

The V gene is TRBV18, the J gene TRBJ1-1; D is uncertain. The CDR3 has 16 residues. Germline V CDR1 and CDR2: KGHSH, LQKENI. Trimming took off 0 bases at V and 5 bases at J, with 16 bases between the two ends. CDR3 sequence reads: CASSPPIAPGSTEAFF. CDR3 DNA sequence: TGTGCCAGCTCACCACCGATTGCCCCTGGCAGTACTGAAGCTTTCTTT.

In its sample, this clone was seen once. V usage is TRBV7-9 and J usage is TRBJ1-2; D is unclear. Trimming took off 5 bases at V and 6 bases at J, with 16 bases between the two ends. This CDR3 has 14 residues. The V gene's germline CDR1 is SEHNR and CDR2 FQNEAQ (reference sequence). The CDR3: CASSPSGGNDGYTF. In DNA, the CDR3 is TGTGCCAGCAGCCCGAGCGGAGGTAATGATGGCTACACCTTC.

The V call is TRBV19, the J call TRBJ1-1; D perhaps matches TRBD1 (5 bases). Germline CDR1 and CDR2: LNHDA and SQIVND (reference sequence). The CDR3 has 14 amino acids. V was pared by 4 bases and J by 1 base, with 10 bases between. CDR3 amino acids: CASSTLGANTEAFF. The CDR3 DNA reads TGTGCCAGTAGTACACTAGGGGCGAACACTGAAGCTTTCTTT.

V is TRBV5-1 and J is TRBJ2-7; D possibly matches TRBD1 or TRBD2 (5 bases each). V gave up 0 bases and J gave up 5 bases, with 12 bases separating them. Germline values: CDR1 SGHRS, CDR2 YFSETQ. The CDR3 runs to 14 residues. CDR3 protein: CASSLGGATHEQYF. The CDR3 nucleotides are TGCGCCAGCAGCTTGGGAGGGGCGACCCACGAGCAGTACTTC.

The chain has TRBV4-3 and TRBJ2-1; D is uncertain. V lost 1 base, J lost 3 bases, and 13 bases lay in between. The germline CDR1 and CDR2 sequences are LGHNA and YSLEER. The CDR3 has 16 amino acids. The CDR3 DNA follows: TGCGCCAGCAGCCAAGCCCACCGGGCGGTCTACAATGAGCAGTTCTTC. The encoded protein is CASSQAHRAVYNEQFF.

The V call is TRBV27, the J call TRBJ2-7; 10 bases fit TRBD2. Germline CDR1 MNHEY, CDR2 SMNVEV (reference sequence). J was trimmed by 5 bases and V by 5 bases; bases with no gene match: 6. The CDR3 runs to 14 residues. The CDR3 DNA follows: TGTGCCAGCAGTATACTAGCGGGACCCAACGAGCAGTACTTC. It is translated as CASSILAGPNEQYF.

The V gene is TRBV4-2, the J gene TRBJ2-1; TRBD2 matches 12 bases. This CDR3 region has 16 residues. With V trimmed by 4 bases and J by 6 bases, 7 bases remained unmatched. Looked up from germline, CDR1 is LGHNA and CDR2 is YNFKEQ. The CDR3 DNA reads TGTGCCAGCAGCCTCCACTTGACTAGCGGGAGCAATGAGCAGTTCTTC. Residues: CASSLHLTSGSNEQFF.

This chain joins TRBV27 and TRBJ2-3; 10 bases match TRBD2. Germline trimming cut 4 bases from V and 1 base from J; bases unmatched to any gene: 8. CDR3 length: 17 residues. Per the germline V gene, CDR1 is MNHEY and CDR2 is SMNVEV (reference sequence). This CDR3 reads CASSWTSGGGGTDTQYF. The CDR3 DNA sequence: TGTGCCAGCAGTTGGACTAGCGGAGGGGGTGGCACAGATACGCAGTATTTT.

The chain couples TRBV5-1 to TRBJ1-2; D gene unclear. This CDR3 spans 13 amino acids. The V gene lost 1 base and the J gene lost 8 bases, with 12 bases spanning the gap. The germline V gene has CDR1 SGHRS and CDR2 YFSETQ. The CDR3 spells CASSLYGSRGYTF. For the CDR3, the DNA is TGCGCCAGCAGCTTGTACGGATCGCGAGGCTACACCTTC.

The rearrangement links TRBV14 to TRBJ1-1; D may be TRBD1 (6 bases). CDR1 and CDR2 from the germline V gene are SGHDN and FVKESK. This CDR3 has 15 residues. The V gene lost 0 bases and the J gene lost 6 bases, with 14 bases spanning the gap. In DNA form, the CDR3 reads TGTGCCAGCAGCCAAGAGCTAGGGGGAGACCCTGAAGCTTTCTTT. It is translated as CASSQELGGDPEAFF.